What follows are 5 T cell receptor beta chains derived from one specimen sequenced in a study of blood T cells in healthy people across ages. A second 7 to 11 cycle PCR used barcoded and J-beta primers. One entry per CDR3 protein results from TCRdb running MiXCR on the 5' RACE reads. This sample carries 450,000 to 700,000 distinct CDR3 sequences, 27% of them seen once, and the ten largest clones take roughly 20%. Sequenced: blood. Receptors were obtained from a woman in her 70s in good health.

V usage is TRBV7-9 and J usage is TRBJ2-6; a weak D match, TRBD2 (5 bases). The CDR3 is 17 amino acids. With 3 bases removed from V and 3 bases from J, the gap between germline ends came to 15 bases. Germline V gene sequence: CDR1 SEHNR, CDR2 FQNEAQ (reference sequence). The chain's CDR3 is CASSFGSQLGGANVLTF. The CDR3 nucleotides are TGTGCCAGCAGCTTTGGGAGTCAGTTGGGTGGGGCCAACGTCCTGACTTTC.

The gene calls are TRBV7-2 and TRBJ2-5; D gene ambiguous. Germline CDR1 SGHTA, CDR2 FQGNSA. Trimming took off 3 bases at V and 1 base at J, with 12 bases between the two ends. This CDR3 is 15 amino acids long. CDR3 DNA sequence: TGTGCCAGCAGCTTTGGCTCGGTGGTCCAAGAGACCCAGTACTTC. As protein: CASSFGSVVQETQYF.

This clonotype occurred a few times. The V call is TRBV13, the J call TRBJ1-1, with 8 bases identical to TRBD1. The trim removed 8 bases at V and 4 bases at J, leaving 6 bases unmatched. The CDR3 extends over 13 amino acids. Germline V lookup: CDR1 PRHDT, CDR2 FYEKMQ (reference sequence). The DNA for the CDR3 is TGTGCCAGCCGCGGACAGGGTGTCACTGAAGCTTTCTTT. Protein sequence: CASRGQGVTEAFF.

The CDR3 sequence: CSATMNTEAFF. The CDR3 DNA is TGCAGTGCTACTATGAACACTGAAGCTTTCTTT. The V and J genes are TRBV20-1 and TRBJ1-1; D is unclear. The CDR3 covers 11 residues. Germline V gene sequence: CDR1 DFQATT, CDR2 SNEGSKA (reference sequence). V lost 4 bases and J lost 0, with 3 bases in between.

The genes are TRBV7-9 and TRBJ1-6; 7 nucleotides align to TRBD1. The V gene end was trimmed by 6 bases and the J gene end by 10 bases; junction bases not matched to a gene: 9. Germline V gene lookup returns CDR1 SEHNR and CDR2 FQNEAQ (reference sequence). The CDR3 runs 14 residues. The CDR3 is CASSTDRDGSPLHF. CDR3 DNA: TGTGCCAGCAGTACCGACAGGGATGGCTCACCCCTCCACTTT. The entire variable domain, with the rest obtained from reference TRBV7-9 and TRBJ1-6, is as follows: DTGVSQNPRHKITKRGQNVTFRCDPISEHNRLYWYRQTLGQGPEFLTYFQNEAQLEKSRLLSDRFSAERPKGSFSTLEIQRTEQGDSAMYLCASSTDRDGSPLHFGNGTRLTVT.